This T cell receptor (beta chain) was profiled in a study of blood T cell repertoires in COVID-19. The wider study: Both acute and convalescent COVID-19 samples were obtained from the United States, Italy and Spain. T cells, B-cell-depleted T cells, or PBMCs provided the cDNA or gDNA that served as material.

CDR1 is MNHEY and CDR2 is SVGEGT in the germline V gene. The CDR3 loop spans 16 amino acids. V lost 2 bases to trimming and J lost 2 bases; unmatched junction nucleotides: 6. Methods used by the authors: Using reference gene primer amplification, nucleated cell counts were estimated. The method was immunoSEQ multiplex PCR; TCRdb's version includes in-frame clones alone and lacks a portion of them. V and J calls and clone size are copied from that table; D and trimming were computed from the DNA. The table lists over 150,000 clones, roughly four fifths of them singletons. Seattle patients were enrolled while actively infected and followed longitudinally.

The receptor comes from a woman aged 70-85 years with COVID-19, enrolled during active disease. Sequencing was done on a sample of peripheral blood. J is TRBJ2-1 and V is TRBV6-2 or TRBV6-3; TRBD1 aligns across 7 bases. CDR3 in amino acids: CASSYPTGPPYNEQFF. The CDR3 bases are TGTGCCAGCAGTTACCCGACAGGGCCTCCCTACAATGAGCAGTTCTTC.